A selection of T cell receptor beta chains follows, all from one sample in a study of blood T cells in healthy people across ages. TCRdb reprocessed the 5' RACE reads with MiXCR, giving one entry per CDR3 protein. The sample holds about a million distinct CDR3 sequences, approximately 50% seen once. Material: blood. The receptor set was obtained from a woman aged 55-75 years in good health. Each CDR3 is given with its conserved first and last residue. A D gene is named only where the DNA matches it firmly. The size of a clone is reported for some rows only, either as once, few or many, or as a class for expanded clones.

CDR3: CASSSPVTYNEQFF
DNA: TGTGCCAGCAGTTCACCTGTTACCTACAATGAGCAGTTCTTC
D: .
size: many
V: TRBV28
length: 14
J: TRBJ2-1

CDR3: CASSPRQGRDTQYF
DNA: TGCGCCAGCAGCCCCCGACAGGGGAGGGATACGCAGTATTTT
D: TRBD1
size: .
V: TRBV5-1
length: 14
J: TRBJ2-3

CDR3: CASSLMGRVSNQPQHF
DNA: TGTGCCAGCAGTCTTATGGGCAGGGTTAGCAATCAGCCCCAGCATTTT
D: .
size: .
V: TRBV27
length: 16
J: TRBJ1-5

CDR3: CASSQEGSGATDTQYF
DNA: TGCGCCAGCAGCCAAGAAGGTAGCGGGGCCACAGATACGCAGTATTTT
D: TRBD2
size: .
V: TRBV4-1
length: 16
J: TRBJ2-3

CDR3: CASSQAQGSTYKEQFF
DNA: TGTGCCAGCAGCCAAGCGCAGGGGTCTACCTACAAGGAGCAGTTCTTC
D: .
size: .
V: TRBV4-2
length: 16
J: TRBJ2-1

CDR3: CASSDTFGRGRNQPQHF
DNA: TGTGCCAGCAGTGACACCTTCGGCAGGGGGCGGAATCAGCCCCAGCATTTT
D: TRBD1
size: .
V: TRBV6-1
length: 17
J: TRBJ1-5

CDR3: CASSPGQGPYQPQHF
DNA: TGCGCCAGCAGCCCTGGACAGGGGCCCTATCAGCCCCAGCATTTT
D: TRBD1
size: .
V: TRBV4-1
length: 15
J: TRBJ1-5

CDR3: CASSSDRFGYGYTF
DNA: TGTGCCAGCAGCTCGGACAGATTTGGCTATGGCTACACCTTC
D: .
size: .
V: TRBV12-3/TRBV12-4
length: 14
J: TRBJ1-2

CDR3: CASSEYAGYYGYTF
DNA: TGTGCCAGCAGTGAATACGCAGGCTACTATGGCTACACCTTC
D: .
size: few
V: TRBV25-1
length: 14
J: TRBJ1-2

CDR3: CAWSVQGGTQYF
DNA: TGTGCCTGGAGTGTACAGGGTGGGACCCAGTACTTC
D: .
size: few
V: TRBV30
length: 12
J: TRBJ2-5

CDR3: CASSFLHIDTQYF
DNA: TGTGCCAGCAGTTTTCTTCATATAGATACGCAGTATTTT
D: .
size: .
V: TRBV28
length: 13
J: TRBJ2-3

CDR3: CAIQRKFVYGYTF
DNA: TGTGCCATACAAAGAAAATTCGTCTATGGCTACACCTTC
D: .
size: .
V: TRBV28
length: 13
J: TRBJ1-2

CDR3: CASSFRQLNEQFF
DNA: TGTGCCAGCAGTTTTCGACAGCTCAATGAGCAGTTCTTC
D: .
size: few
V: TRBV12-3/TRBV12-4
length: 13
J: TRBJ2-1

CDR3: CASKESWGNQPQHF
DNA: TGTGCCAGCAAAGAAAGTTGGGGGAATCAGCCCCAGCATTTT
D: .
size: .
V: TRBV28
length: 14
J: TRBJ1-5

CDR3: CASSSTRGYGYTF
DNA: TGTGCCAGCAGCTCCACCAGGGGTTATGGCTACACCTTC
D: .
size: .
V: TRBV11-2
length: 13
J: TRBJ1-2

CDR3: CASSLRWVMETQYF
DNA: TGTGCCAGCAGCTTGCGTTGGGTTATGGAGACCCAGTACTTC
D: .
size: .
V: TRBV7-2
length: 14
J: TRBJ2-5

CDR3: CASSLGSNTEAFF
DNA: TGCGCCAGCAGCCTCGGGTCGAACACTGAAGCTTTCTTT
D: .
size: many
V: TRBV5-1
length: 13
J: TRBJ1-1

CDR3: CASSWSREQFF
DNA: TGTGCCAGCAGCTGGAGTAGGGAGCAGTTCTTC
D: .
size: .
V: TRBV7-9
length: 11
J: TRBJ2-1

CDR3: CSARGRLRASYEQYF
DNA: TGCAGTGCTAGGGGGCGGTTGAGGGCATCCTACGAGCAGTACTTC
D: .
size: few
V: TRBV20-1
length: 15
J: TRBJ2-7

CDR3: CASSLSGGMLGGDTQYF
DNA: TGTGCCAGCAGCTTGTCGGGAGGGATGCTCGGGGGAGATACGCAGTATTTT
D: TRBD2
size: .
V: TRBV7-2
length: 17
J: TRBJ2-3

CDR3: CASSEGSTFTDTQYF
DNA: TGTGCCAGCAGTGAAGGCAGCACCTTCACAGATACGCAGTATTTT
D: .
size: .
V: TRBV6-1
length: 15
J: TRBJ2-3

CDR3: CASTRRDRIYEQYF
DNA: TGTGCCAGCACCAGGAGGGACAGGATCTACGAGCAGTACTTC
D: TRBD1
size: .
V: TRBV12-3/TRBV12-4
length: 14
J: TRBJ2-7

CDR3: CSARLTENEQFF
DNA: TGCAGTGCTAGACTGACAGAAAATGAGCAGTTCTTC
D: .
size: .
V: TRBV20-1
length: 12
J: TRBJ2-1

CDR3: CASRQTGTSGEQYF
DNA: TGCGCCAGCAGGCAAACCGGGACTAGCGGCGAGCAGTACTTC
D: TRBD2
size: .
V: TRBV5-1
length: 14
J: TRBJ2-7

CDR3: CAGSLRTGRYTGELFF
DNA: TGTGCCGGCAGCTTAAGGACAGGGAGGTACACCGGGGAGCTGTTTTTT
D: TRBD1
size: .
V: TRBV7-2
length: 16
J: TRBJ2-2

CDR3: CSALTSGRASGELFF
DNA: TGCAGTGCTTTAACTAGCGGGAGGGCCTCCGGGGAGCTGTTTTTT
D: TRBD2
size: .
V: TRBV20-1
length: 15
J: TRBJ2-2

CDR3: CASREDRPQETQYF
DNA: TGTGCCAGCCGAGAGGACAGGCCCCAAGAGACCCAGTACTTC
D: TRBD1
size: .
V: TRBV2
length: 14
J: TRBJ2-5